This T cell receptor (beta chain) was sequenced for a study of OX40 agonist ivuxolimab in advanced cancers. Overall study context: The dose-escalation cohort was about 86% male, with a mean age of approximately 62 years, ranging roughly 23 to 85.

This clone was detected once. Profiling relied on immunoSEQ multiplex PCR, and the TCRdb table lists in-frame clones only, not all of them. The sample includes about 82,000 clones, approximately 89% of them seen just once. Sequencing was performed on CD4+ or CD8+ T cells sorted from blood, taken in a trial of the OX40 agonist ivuxolimab. The sequence was collected from an adult with an advanced solid tumor such as melanoma, head and neck, liver or kidney cancer.

The CDR3 DNA sequence: TGTGCCAGCAGCCCTGGGACGGCCACAACTAATGAAAAACTGTTTTTT. This encodes CASSPGTATTNEKLFF. This chain uses TRBV5-4 with TRBJ1-4, with a weak D call TRBD1 (5 bases). CDR1 is SGHNT, CDR2 YYREEE, per germline (reference sequence). This CDR3 comprises 16 residues. V lost 4 bases to trimming and J lost 0 bases, with 13 bases between them.